The 20 T cell receptor beta chains below come from one sample, sequenced in a study of glioma-infiltrating T cells after dendritic cell vaccination. TCRdb keeps only in-frame clones here, not all; method: immunoSEQ multiplex PCR. Found here are 85,000 to 100,000 clones, about 81% of them singletons; the top ten hold less than 2.5%. Time point: after dendritic cell vaccination, including at tumor progression/relapse. Sequences were derived from blood, sampled after dendritic cell vaccination. All receptors come from a human donor with glioblastoma.

CDR3 bases: TGCGCCAGCAGCCCCAGGATAGGGGGCTTCCACGAGCAGTACGTC. This encodes CASSPRIGGFHEQYV. The chain uses TRBV4-1 and TRBJ2-7, with 7 bases matching TRBD1. The CDR3 covers 15 residues. Germline loops: CDR1 MGHRA, CDR2 YSYEKL. Unmatched junction bases numbered 11, after V lost 4 bases and J lost 5 bases.

V usage is TRBV2 and J usage is TRBJ2-1, with 7 bases aligning to TRBD1. CDR1 is SNHLY, CDR2 FYNNEI, per germline. Germline trimming cut 5 bases from V and 1 base from J; bases unmatched to any gene: 8. There are 16 residues in the CDR3. For the CDR3, the DNA is TGTGCCAGCAGTAACGACAGGGATTCTTCCTACAATGAGCAGTTCTTC. As protein: CASSNDRDSSYNEQFF. Filled out from reference TRBV2 and TRBJ2-1, the complete variable domain reads EPEVTQTPSHQVTQMGQEVILRCVPISNHLYFYWYRQILGQKVEFLVSFYNNEISEKSEIFDDQFSVERPDGSNFTLKIRSTKLEDSAMYFCASSNDRDSSYNEQFFGPGTRLTVL.

This sequence joins TRBV9 and TRBJ1-4, with 7 bases lining up with TRBD1. The trim removed 0 bases at V and 4 bases at J, leaving 0 bases unmatched. The germline V gene has CDR1 SGDLS and CDR2 YYNGEE. The CDR3 has 14 amino acids. CDR3 region: CASSVGQGNEKLFF. The CDR3, as DNA: TGTGCCAGCAGCGTAGGACAGGGTAATGAAAAACTGTTTTTT.

The rearrangement joins TRBV15 to TRBJ2-3, with a possible D match to TRBD2 (6 bases). With 4 bases removed from V and 0 bases from J, the gap between germline ends came to 14 bases. Looked up from germline, CDR1 is LNHNV and CDR2 is YYDKDF (reference sequence). The CDR3 totals 16 residues. The CDR3: CATSNRDLTSTDTQYF. CDR3 nucleotide sequence: TGTGCCACCAGCAACCGGGACTTGACTAGCACAGATACGCAGTATTTT.

This chain connects TRBV25-1 to TRBJ2-3; 7 nucleotides match TRBD2. Germline CDR1 MGHDK, CDR2 SYGVNS. The CDR3 consists of 17 residues. V trimming: 3 bases; J trimming: 5 bases; junction bases outside the gene matches: 14. CDR3: CASSDPRGAGAGDTQYF. CDR3 DNA: TGTGCCAGCAGTGATCCCCGAGGGGCGGGAGCCGGAGATACGCAGTATTTT.

Concerning this clone itself: The identical CDR3 is also encoded by other nucleotide sequences in the sample. V is TRBV6-1 and J is TRBJ1-3; D remains unclear. This CDR3 has 16 residues. In germline, CDR1 is MNHNS, CDR2 SASEGT. V was pared by 1 base and J by 0 bases, with 10 bases between. The CDR3 is CASSEVDGSSGNTIYF. DNA for the CDR3: TGTGCCAGCAGTGAAGTGGACGGGAGCTCTGGAAACACCATATATTTT.

V gene TRBV18 combines with J gene TRBJ2-6; 8 bases are shared with TRBD1. The CDR3 covers 19 residues. With 3 bases clipped from V and 0 bases from J, the junction kept 10 bases outside the gene matches. The germline V gene encodes CDR1 KGHSH and CDR2 LQKENI. This chain's CDR3 is CASSPRTGQVGSGANVLTF. The CDR3 nucleotides are TGTGCCAGCTCACCTAGGACAGGGCAAGTGGGCTCTGGGGCCAACGTCCTGACTTTC.

The chain combines TRBV7-3 with TRBJ2-3; D is perhaps TRBD2 (5 bases). The germline V gene has CDR1 SGHTA and CDR2 FQGTGA. CDR3 length equals 13 residues. Deletions cut 5 bases from V and 0 bases from J, with 6 bases between. CDR3 loop: CASSRTSTDTQYF. The DNA of the CDR3 is TGTGCCAGCAGCCGGACTAGCACAGATACGCAGTATTTT.

The rearrangement joins TRBV5-4 to TRBJ2-5; D not resolved. The DNA matches TRBJ2-7 better at its end, which makes the J call doubtful. The length of the CDR3 is 17 residues. The V gene's germline CDR1 is SGHNT and CDR2 YYREEE (reference sequence). As DNA, the CDR3 is TGTGCCAGCAGCCTCAGGCTGGGTAAATCTAGCTCCTACGAGCAGTACTTC. Its protein product is CASSLRLGKSSSYEQYF.

This clone was observed a single time. The chain combines TRBV6-1 with TRBJ2-3; 10 bases are shared with TRBD2. The germline V gene has CDR1 MNHNS and CDR2 SASEGT. Losses at the gene ends were 4 bases for V and 12 bases for J; bases not matched to a gene: 4. This CDR3 spans 12 amino acids. This CDR3 is CASSGSGGSQYF. CDR3 coding DNA: TGTGCCAGCAGTGGTAGCGGGGGGTCACAGTATTTT.

The chain has TRBV7-2 and TRBJ2-1; the match to TRBD1 covers 7 bases. The V and J ends lost 4 bases and 1 base, in that order; junction bases with no gene match: 7. Germline loops: CDR1 SGHTA, CDR2 FQGNSA. This CDR3 is 16 amino acids long. The CDR3 protein is CASSSLGGRSYNEQFF. CDR3 bases: TGTGCCAGCAGCTCCTTAGGGGGCCGATCCTACAATGAGCAGTTCTTC.

This chain connects TRBV2 to TRBJ2-2, with D perhaps TRBD2 (6 bases). Between the trimmed V and J ends, which lost 8 bases and 4 bases, there was a span of 14 bases. Germline assignment: CDR1 SNHLY and CDR2 FYNNEI. This CDR3 comprises 14 residues. The CDR3 protein is CASAPLASTGELFF. In DNA, the CDR3 is TGTGCCAGCGCCCCCCTAGCGAGCACCGGGGAGCTGTTTTTT.

CDR3: CASSVGQVISGNTIYF. CDR3 DNA sequence: TGTGCCAGCAGCGTAGGACAGGTGATCTCTGGAAACACCATATATTTT. The genes are TRBV9 and TRBJ1-3, with TRBD1 as a possible D gene (6 bases). The CDR3 runs 16 residues. Per germline, CDR1 SGDLS and CDR2 YYNGEE. Trimming took 0 bases from V and 0 from J, leaving 10 bases between them.

This rearrangement joins TRBV9 to TRBJ2-7; D uncertain. The CDR3 extends over 12 amino acids. V lost 4 bases and J lost 4, with 9 bases in between. Looked up from germline, CDR1 is SGDLS and CDR2 is YYNGEE. CDR3 in DNA: TGTGCCAGCAGCCCGAGCAATTACGAGCAGTACTTC. Its protein is CASSPSNYEQYF.

The V call is TRBV7-6, the J call TRBJ1-1; TRBD1 aligns across 7 bases. Germline loops: CDR1 SGHVS, CDR2 FNYEAQ. The CDR3 covers 16 residues. The J segment lost 4 bases and the V segment lost 2 bases, leaving 10 bases of the junction unmatched. Here the CDR3 DNA reads TGTGCCAGCAGCTTAACCCCCTCGACAGGGACCACTGAAGCTTTCTTT. Amino acids: CASSLTPSTGTTEAFF.

J is TRBJ2-5 and V is TRBV5-1; 9 bases match TRBD1. Germline V lookup: CDR1 SGHRS, CDR2 YFSETQ. J lost 5 bases, V lost 4 bases, and 6 bases had no gene match. CDR3 length: 14 residues. The CDR3 region has the DNA TGCGCCAGCAGCCCGGGACAGGGTGGGGAGACCCAGTACTTC. This gives the protein CASSPGQGGETQYF.

This clone was recorded a few times. The chain has TRBV5-6 and TRBJ2-1; D unresolved. There are 15 residues in the CDR3. Trimming shortened V by 0 bases and J by 0 bases, and 7 bases separated the two germline ends. Germline V gene sequence: CDR1 SGHDT, CDR2 YYEEEE. CDR3 sequence: CASSLDHSSYNEQFF. In nucleotides, the CDR3 is TGTGCCAGCAGCTTGGACCATAGCTCCTACAATGAGCAGTTCTTC.

The chain joins TRBV5-4 to TRBJ1-5; D might be TRBD1 (6 bases). From germline, CDR1 is SGHNT and CDR2 YYREEE (reference sequence). V lost 0 bases and J lost 5, with 21 bases in between. The CDR3 spans 18 residues. CDR3 sequence: CASSLGPPGHMIDQPQHF. CDR3 in DNA: TGTGCCAGCAGCTTGGGTCCCCCGGGACACATGATTGATCAGCCCCAGCATTTT.

This sequence joins TRBV7-8 and TRBJ1-6, with a possible D match to TRBD1 (6 bases). The V gene lost 3 bases and the J gene lost 10 bases, with 13 bases spanning the gap. Germline V CDR1 and CDR2: SGHVS, FQNEAQ. This CDR3 spans 14 amino acids. CDR3: CASSFTGIRSPLHF. The CDR3 DNA is TGTGCCAGCAGCTTTACAGGGATACGGTCACCCCTCCACTTT.

The chain carries TRBV30 and TRBJ1-2; 12 positions match TRBD1. The germline V gene encodes CDR1 GTSNPN and CDR2 SVGIG (reference sequence). The CDR3 has 13 residues. J gave up 12 bases and V 2 bases, and 7 bases lay outside the gene matches. The CDR3 region is CAWSPGTGGADTF. The CDR3 DNA sequence: TGTGCCTGGAGTCCCGGGACAGGGGGCGCGGACACCTTC.